This TCR beta chain appears in the sequencing data of a study of patients and donors after allogeneic stem cell transplantation. TCRdb analysed the RT-PCR reads with MiXCR anew, one entry per CDR3 protein. The sample shows some 960,000 distinct CDR3 sequences, more than 15% of them seen only once. The CDR3 contains 15 residues. Germline V gene data show CDR1 as MNHEY and CDR2 as SVGEGT. Deletions cut 6 bases from V and 4 bases from J, with 16 bases between. This chain links TRBV6-2 or TRBV6-3 with TRBJ2-1; D is possibly TRBD1 or TRBD2 (5 bases each). This receptor was taken from a human donor who was either an allogeneic HSCT recipient or a stem cell or donor lymphocyte infusion donor (not recorded which). It is not recorded whose cells these are; they may come from a transplant donor. Sequencing input: blood, either unsorted or a sorted T cell fraction (not recorded which). The CDR3 region has the DNA TGTGCCAGCAGCGGGACGATTGCGAGTTACAATGAGCAGTTCTTC. Its protein product is CASSGTIASYNEQFF.